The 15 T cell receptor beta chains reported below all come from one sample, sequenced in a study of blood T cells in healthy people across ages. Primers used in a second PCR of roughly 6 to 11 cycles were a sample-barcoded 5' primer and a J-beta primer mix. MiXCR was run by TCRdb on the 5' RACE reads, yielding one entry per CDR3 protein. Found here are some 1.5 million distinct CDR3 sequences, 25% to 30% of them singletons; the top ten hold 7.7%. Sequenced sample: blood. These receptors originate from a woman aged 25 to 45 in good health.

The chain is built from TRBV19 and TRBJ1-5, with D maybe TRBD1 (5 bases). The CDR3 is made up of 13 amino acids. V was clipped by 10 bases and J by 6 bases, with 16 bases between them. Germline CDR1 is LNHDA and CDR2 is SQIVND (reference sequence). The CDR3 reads CATSGRGGQPQHF. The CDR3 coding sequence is TGTGCCACCTCCGGGAGGGGCGGTCAGCCCCAGCATTTT.

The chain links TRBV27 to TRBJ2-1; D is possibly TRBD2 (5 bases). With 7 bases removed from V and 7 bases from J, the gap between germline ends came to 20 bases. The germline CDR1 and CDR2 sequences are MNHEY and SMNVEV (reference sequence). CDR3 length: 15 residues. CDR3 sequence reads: CASTPGRVGMNEQFF. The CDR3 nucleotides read TGTGCCAGCACCCCGGGAAGGGTTGGGATGAATGAGCAGTTCTTC.

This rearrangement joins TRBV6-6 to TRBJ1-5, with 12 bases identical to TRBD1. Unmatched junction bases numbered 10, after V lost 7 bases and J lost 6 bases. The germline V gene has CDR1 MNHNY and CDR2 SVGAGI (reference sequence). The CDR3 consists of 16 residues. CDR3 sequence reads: CASTSGGTGGGQPQHF. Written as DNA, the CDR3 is TGTGCCAGCACCTCAGGGGGGACAGGGGGCGGTCAGCCCCAGCATTTT.

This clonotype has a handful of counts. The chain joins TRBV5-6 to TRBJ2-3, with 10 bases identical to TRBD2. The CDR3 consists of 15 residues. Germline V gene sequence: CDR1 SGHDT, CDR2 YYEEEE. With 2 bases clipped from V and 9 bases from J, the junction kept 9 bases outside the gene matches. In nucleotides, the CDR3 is TGTGCCAGCAGCTTAGAAGACGGACTAGCGGACACGCAGTATTTT. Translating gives CASSLEDGLADTQYF.

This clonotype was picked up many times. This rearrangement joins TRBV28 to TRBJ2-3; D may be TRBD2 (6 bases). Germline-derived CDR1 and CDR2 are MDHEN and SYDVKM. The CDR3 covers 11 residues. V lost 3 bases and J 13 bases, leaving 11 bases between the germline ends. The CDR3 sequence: CASSLAREEYF. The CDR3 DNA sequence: TGTGCCAGCAGTTTGGCCAGGGAGGAGTATTTT.

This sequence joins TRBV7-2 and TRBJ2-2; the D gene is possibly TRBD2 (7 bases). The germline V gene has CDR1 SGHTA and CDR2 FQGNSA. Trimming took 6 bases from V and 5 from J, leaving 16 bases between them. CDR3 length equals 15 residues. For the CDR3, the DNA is TGTGCCAGCAGACCAGGGGCGGGAGTGACCGGGGAGCTGTTTTTT. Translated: CASRPGAGVTGELFF. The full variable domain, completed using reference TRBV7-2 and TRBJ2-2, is GAGVSQSPSNKVTEKGKDVELRCDPISGHTALYWYRQSLGQGLEFLIYFQGNSAPDKSGLPSDRFSAERTGGSVSTLTIQRTQQEDSAVYLCASRPGAGVTGELFFGEGSRLTVL.

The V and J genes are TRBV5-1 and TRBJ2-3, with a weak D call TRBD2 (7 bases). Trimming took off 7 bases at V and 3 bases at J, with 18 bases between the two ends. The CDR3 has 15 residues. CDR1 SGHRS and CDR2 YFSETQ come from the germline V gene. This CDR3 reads CASGLGGGDTDTQYF. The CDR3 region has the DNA TGCGCCAGCGGCCTTGGCGGGGGCGATACAGATACGCAGTATTTT.

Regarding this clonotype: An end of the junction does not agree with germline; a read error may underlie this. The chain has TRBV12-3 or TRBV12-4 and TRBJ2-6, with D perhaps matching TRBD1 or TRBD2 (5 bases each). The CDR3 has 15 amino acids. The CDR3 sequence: CASSGLRSGANVRTF. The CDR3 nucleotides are TGTGCCAGCAGTGGACTTCGCTCTGGGGCCAACGTCCGGACTTTC.

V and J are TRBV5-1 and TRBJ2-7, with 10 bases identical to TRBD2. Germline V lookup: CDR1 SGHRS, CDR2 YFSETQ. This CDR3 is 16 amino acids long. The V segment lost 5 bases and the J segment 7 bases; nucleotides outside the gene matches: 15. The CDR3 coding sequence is TGCGCCAGCAGATCCTCCGGGACTAGCGCCGAAAGAGAGCAGTACTTC. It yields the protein CASRSSGTSAEREQYF.

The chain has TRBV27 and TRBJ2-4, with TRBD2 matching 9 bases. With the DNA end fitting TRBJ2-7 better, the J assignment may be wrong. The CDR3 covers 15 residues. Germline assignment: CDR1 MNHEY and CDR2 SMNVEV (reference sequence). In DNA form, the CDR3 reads TGTGCCTCCTCCCAGCAGGCGGGGGGGCAATACGAGCAGTACTTC. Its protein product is CASSQQAGGQYEQYF.

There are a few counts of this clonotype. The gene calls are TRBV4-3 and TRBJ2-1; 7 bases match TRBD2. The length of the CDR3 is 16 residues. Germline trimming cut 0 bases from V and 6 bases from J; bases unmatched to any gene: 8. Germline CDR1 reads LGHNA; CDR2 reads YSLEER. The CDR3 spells CASSQDWSGKFNEQFF. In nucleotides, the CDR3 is TGCGCCAGCAGCCAAGATTGGAGCGGGAAATTCAATGAGCAGTTCTTC.

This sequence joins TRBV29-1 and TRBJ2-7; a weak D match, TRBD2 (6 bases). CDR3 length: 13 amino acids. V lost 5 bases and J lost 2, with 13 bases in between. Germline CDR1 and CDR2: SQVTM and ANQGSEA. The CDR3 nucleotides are TGCAGCGTTAGCGGCGGGGTACCCTACGAGCAGTACTTC. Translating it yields CSVSGGVPYEQYF.

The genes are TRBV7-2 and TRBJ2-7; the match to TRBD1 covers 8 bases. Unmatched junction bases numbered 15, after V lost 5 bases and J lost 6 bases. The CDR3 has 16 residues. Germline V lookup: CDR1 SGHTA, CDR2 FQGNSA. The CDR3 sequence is CASSTRRTGTLGEQYF. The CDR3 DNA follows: TGTGCCAGCAGCACCAGACGGACAGGGACCCTTGGCGAGCAGTACTTC. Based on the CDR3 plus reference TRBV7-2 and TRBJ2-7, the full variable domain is GAGVSQSPSNKVTEKGKDVELRCDPISGHTALYWYRQSLGQGLEFLIYFQGNSAPDKSGLPSDRFSAERTGGSVSTLTIQRTQQEDSAVYLCASSTRRTGTLGEQYFGPGTRLTVT.

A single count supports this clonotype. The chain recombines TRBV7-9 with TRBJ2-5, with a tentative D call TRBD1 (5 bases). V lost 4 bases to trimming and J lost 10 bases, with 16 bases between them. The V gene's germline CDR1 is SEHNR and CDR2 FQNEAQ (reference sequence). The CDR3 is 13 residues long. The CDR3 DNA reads TGTGCCAGCAGCTACCATGACAGACAGATCCAGTACTTC. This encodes CASSYHDRQIQYF.

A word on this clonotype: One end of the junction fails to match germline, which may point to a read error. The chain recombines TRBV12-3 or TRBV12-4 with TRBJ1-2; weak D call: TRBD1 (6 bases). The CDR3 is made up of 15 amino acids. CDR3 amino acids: CASSPKGGQLYGYNF. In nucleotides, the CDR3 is TGTGCCAGCAGCCCCAAAGGCGGACAGCTCTATGGCTACAACTTC.